This section outlines one TCR beta chain sequence together with its context. This specimen comes from a study of blood T cell repertoires in COVID-19. The CDR3 is 13 residues long. V dropped 6 bases and J dropped 14 bases, with 17 bases sitting between them. Germline V gene data show CDR1 as MDHEN and CDR2 as SYDVKM. Data came from immunoSEQ multiplex PCR; TCRdb stores just in-frame clones and leaves some out. The sample carries about 36,000 clones, around 80% recorded once. This sequence was found in a man in his sixties with acute or convalescent COVID-19. Material: peripheral blood. V usage is TRBV28 and J usage is TRBJ1-6, with unresolved D. This CDR3 is CASSYSDLKSLHF. CDR3 nucleotide sequence: TGTGCCAGCAGCTACTCTGATCTAAAGTCCCTCCACTTT.